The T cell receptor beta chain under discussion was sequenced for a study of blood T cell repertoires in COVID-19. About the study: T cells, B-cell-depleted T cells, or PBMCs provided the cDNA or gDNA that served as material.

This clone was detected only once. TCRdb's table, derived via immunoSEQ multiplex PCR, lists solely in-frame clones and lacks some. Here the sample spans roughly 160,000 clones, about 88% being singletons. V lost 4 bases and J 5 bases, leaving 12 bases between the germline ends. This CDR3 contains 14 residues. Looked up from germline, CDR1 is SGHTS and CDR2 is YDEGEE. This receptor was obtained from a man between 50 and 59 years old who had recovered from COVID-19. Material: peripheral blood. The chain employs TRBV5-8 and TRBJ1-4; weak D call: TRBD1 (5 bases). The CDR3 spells CASSKAGYNEKLFF. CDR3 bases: TGTGCCAGCAGCAAAGCAGGGTACAATGAAAAACTGTTTTTT.